This T cell receptor beta chain came from a study of identifying expanded T cells in peripheral blood. Findings of the study overall: Differentially abundant clones: roughly 1.3 between replicates, 15 to 17 at two to three weeks, 19 at four. Two-week clone count variance significantly increased as total template count grew.

Profiling relied on immunoSEQ multiplex PCR, and the TCRdb table lists in-frame clones only, not all of them. The sample records around 100,000 clones, around 89% being singletons. CDR3 length: 12 amino acids. Germline V gene data show CDR1 as MNHNY and CDR2 as SVGAGI (reference sequence). V lost 0 bases to trimming and J lost 4 bases, with 3 bases between them. About this clone itself: Its antigen is undetermined. In the same sample, other DNA sequences code for this CDR3.

The source of this sequence is a person aged 18-70 years in good health. Sequencing was done on a sample of blood. This sequence joins TRBV6-6 and TRBJ2-5; D call uncertain. CDR3 nucleotide sequence: TGTGCCAGCAGTTACTCCGGAGAGACCCAGTACTTC. Its protein is CASSYSGETQYF.